The clone carrying this TCR beta chain occurred a few times. Time point in this sample: after neoadjuvant nivolumab, at surgical resection. Patients had newly diagnosed, untreated stage II-IVA oral cavity squamous cell carcinoma. V was trimmed by 2 bases and J by 8 bases, leaving 15 bases between them. The CDR3 covers 14 residues. In germline, CDR1 is SGHVS, CDR2 FQNEAQ. The data belong to a study of neoadjuvant anti-PD-1 for oral cavity cancer. Six replicates per PBMC sample, mostly from approximately 0.45 ug of genomic DNA. Data came from immunoSEQ multiplex PCR; TCRdb stores just in-frame clones and leaves some out. This table holds 55,000 to 75,000 clones, approximately 87% found once.

The genes are TRBV7-8 and TRBJ1-2; D is ambiguous. The sequence came from a person aged 40 to 85 with oral cavity squamous cell carcinoma. Sample: PBMCs, taken after nivolumab (anti-PD-1) treatment. CDR3 residues: CASSLQRFRGGYTF. As DNA, the CDR3 is TGTGCCAGCAGCTTACAGCGGTTCCGGGGAGGCTACACCTTC.